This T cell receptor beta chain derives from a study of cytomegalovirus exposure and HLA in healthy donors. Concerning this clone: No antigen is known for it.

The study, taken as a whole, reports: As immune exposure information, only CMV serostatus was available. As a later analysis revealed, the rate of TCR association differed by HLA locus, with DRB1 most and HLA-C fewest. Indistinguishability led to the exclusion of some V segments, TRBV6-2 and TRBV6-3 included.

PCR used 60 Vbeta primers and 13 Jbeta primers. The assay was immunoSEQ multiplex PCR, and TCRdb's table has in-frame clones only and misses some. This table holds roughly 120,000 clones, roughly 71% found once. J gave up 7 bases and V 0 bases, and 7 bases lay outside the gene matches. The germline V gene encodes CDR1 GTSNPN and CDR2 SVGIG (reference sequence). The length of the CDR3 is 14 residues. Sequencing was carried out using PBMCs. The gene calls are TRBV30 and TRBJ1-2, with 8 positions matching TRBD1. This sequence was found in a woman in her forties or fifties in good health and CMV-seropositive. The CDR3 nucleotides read TGTGCCTGGAGTGTACGCGCGACAGGGGCTGGCTACACCTTC. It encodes CAWSVRATGAGYTF.